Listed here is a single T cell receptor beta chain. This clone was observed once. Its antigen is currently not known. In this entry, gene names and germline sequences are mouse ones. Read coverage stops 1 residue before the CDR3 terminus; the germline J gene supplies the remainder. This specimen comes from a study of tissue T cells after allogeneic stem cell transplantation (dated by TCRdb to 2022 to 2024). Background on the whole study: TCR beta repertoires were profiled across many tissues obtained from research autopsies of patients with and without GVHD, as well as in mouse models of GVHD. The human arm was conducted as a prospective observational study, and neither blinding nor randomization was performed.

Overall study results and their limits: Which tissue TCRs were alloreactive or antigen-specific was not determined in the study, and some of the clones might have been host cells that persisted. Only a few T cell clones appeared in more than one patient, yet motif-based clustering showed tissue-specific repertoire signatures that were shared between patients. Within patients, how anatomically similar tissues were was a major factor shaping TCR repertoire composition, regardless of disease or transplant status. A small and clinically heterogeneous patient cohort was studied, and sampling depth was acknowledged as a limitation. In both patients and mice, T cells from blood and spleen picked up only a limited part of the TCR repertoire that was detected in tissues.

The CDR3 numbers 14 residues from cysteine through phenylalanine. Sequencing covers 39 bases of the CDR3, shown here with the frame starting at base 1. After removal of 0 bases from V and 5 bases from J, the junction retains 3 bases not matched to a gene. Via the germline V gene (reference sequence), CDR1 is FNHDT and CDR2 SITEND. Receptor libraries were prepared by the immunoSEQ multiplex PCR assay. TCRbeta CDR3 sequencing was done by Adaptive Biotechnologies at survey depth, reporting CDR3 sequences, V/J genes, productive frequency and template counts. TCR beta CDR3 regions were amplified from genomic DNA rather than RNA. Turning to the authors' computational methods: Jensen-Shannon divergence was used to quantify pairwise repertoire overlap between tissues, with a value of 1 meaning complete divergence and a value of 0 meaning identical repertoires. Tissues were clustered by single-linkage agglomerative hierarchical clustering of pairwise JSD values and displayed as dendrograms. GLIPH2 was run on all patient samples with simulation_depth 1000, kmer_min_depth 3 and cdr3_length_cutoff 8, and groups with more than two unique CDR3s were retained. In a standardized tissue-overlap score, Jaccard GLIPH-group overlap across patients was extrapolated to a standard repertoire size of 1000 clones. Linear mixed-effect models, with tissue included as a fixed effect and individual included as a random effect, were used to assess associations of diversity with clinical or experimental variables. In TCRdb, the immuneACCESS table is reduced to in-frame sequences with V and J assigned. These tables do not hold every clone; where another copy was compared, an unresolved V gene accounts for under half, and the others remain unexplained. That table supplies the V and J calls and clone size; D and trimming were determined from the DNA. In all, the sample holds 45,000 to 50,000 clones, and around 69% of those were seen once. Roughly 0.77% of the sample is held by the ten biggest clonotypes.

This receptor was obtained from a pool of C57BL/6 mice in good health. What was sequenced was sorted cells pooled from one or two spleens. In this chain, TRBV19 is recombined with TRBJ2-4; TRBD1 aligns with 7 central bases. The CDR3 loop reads CASSIARDRNTLYF. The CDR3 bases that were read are TGTGCCAGCAGTATAGCTCGGGACAGAAACACCTTGTAC.